This T cell receptor (beta chain) was recorded in a study of blood T cell repertoires in COVID-19. On the study more broadly: Samples taken during acute and convalescent COVID-19 were collected in the United States, Italy and Spain. The analysed material was cDNA or gDNA that came from T cells, B-cell-depleted T cells, or PBMCs.

Methods used by the authors: Nucleated cell number was recorded as an estimate derived from reference gene primer amplification. Assay used: immunoSEQ multiplex PCR; TCRdb lists only in-frame clones, some missing. V and J calls and clone size are as listed in that table; D and trimming were resolved from the DNA. Among 260,000 or so clones, about four fifths were seen once, and the ten largest hold 4.7%. The CDR3 is made up of 12 amino acids. V lost 0 bases, J lost 10 bases, and 9 bases lay in between. The germline V gene has CDR1 SGHTA and CDR2 FQGNSA. This chain links TRBV7-2 with TRBJ1-1; possibly TRBD1 for D (5 bases). This TCR was recovered from a woman in her sixties or seventies with acute or convalescent COVID-19. Input material: peripheral blood. The CDR3 DNA reads as TGTGCCAGCAGCTTAGCAGGGAGGGGAGCTTTCTTT. It translates to CASSLAGRGAFF.